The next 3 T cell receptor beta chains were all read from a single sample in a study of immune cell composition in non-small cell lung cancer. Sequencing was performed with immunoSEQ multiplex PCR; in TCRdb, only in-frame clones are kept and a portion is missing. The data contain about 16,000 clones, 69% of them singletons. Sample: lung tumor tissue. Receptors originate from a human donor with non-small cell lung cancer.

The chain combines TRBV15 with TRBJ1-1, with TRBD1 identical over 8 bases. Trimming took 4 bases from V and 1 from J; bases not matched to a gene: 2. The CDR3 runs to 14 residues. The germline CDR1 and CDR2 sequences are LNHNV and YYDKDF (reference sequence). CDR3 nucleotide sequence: TGTGCCACCAGCACAGGGGGCGAGAACACTGAAGCTTTCTTT. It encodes CATSTGGENTEAFF.

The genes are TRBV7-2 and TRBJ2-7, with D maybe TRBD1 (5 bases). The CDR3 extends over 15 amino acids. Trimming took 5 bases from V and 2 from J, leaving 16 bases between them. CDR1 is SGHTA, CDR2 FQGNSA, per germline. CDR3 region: CASSSRQGAAYEQYF. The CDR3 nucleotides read TGTGCCAGCAGCAGCCGGCAAGGGGCGGCCTACGAGCAGTACTTC.

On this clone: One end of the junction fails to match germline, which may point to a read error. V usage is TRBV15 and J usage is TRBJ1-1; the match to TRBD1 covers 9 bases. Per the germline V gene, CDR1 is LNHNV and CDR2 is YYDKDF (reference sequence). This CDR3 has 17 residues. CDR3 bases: TGTGCCACCAGCAGAACCATGGGACAGGGATTGAACGCTGAAGCTTTCTTT. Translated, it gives CATSRTMGQGLNAEAFF.